This T cell receptor beta chain originates from a study of cytomegalovirus exposure and HLA in healthy donors. Use of 60 Vbeta and 13 Jbeta primers characterized the PCR. Sequencing was performed with immunoSEQ multiplex PCR; in TCRdb, only in-frame clones are kept and a portion is missing. The repertoire consists of roughly 160,000 clones, with approximately 80% occurring once and the leading ten covering about 3.1%. Study outcomes and limitations: Specificity for CMV antigens was confirmed in vitro for a few of the CMV-associated chains. The classifier reportedly diagnosed cytomegalovirus status with high sensitivity and specificity. Roughly uniform sequencing depth across donors was assumed, possibly incorrectly. Later analysis found that TCR beta chains associated with HLA were more clonally expanded than other, equally common chains.

The CDR3 covers 14 residues. Trimming took off 6 bases at V and 5 bases at J, with 14 bases between the two ends. From germline, CDR1 is SGHRS and CDR2 YFSETQ. As to this clone: Its target is unknown.

The J gene is TRBJ1-4, the V gene TRBV5-1; D is possibly TRBD1 (6 bases). The clonotype originates from a woman between 45 and 60 years old in good health and CMV-seropositive. The sequenced sample consisted of PBMCs. CDR3 sequence: CASTRDTSNEKLFF. In nucleotides, the CDR3 is TGCGCCAGCACCAGGGACACTTCGAATGAAAAACTGTTTTTT.